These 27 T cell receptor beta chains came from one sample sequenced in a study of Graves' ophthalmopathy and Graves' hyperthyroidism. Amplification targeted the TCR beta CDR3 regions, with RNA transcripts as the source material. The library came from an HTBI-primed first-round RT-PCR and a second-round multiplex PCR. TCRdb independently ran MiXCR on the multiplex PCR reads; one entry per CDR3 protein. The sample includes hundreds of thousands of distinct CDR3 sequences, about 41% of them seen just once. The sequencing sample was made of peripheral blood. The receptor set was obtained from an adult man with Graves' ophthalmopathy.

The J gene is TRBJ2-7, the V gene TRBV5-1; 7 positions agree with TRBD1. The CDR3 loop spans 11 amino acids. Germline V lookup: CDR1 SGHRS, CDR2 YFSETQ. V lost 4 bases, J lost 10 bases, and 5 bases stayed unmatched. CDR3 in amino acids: CASSPGDSQYF. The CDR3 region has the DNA TGCGCCAGCAGCCCAGGGGACAGCCAGTACTTC.

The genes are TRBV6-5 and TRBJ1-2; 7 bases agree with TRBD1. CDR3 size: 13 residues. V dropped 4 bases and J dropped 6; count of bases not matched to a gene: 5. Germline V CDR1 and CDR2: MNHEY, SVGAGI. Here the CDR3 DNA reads TGTGCCAGCAGTTCAGGGGGGATGGATGGCTACACCTTC. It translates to CASSSGGMDGYTF.

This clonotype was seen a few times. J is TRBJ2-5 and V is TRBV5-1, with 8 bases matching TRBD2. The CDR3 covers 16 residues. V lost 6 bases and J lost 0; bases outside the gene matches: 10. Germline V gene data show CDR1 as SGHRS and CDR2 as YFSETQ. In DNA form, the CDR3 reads TGCGCCAGCATCCCCGGGAGGGGGGCAAACCAAGAGACCCAGTACTTC. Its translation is CASIPGRGANQETQYF.

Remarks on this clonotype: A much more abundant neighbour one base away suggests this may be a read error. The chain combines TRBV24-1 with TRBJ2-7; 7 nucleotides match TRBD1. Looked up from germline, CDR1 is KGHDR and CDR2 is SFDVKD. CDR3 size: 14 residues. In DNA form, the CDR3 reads TGTGCCAACAGTTACCTGGGACAGTCCTACGAGCAGTACTTC. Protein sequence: CANSYLGQSYEQYF.

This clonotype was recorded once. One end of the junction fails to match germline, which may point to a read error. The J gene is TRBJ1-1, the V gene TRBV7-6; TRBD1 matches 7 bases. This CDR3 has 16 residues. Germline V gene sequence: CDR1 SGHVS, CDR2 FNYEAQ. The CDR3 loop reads CASSLDRVRRTTEAFF. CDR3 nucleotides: TGTGCCAGCAGTTTAGACAGGGTTCGGCGAACCACTGAAGCTTTCTTT.

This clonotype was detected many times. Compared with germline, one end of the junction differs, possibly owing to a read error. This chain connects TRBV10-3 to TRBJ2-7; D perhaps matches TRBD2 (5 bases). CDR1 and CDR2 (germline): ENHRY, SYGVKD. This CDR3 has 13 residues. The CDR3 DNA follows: TGTGCCAGCAGTGAGGACTTGAACTACGAGCAGTACTTC. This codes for CASSEDLNYEQYF.

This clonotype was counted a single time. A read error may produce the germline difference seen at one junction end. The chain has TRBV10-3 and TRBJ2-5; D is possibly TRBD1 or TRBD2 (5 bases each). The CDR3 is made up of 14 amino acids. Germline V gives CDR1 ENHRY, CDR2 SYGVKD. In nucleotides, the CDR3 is TGTGCCAGCAGTTCGGGTGGGGGAGAAGAGACCCAGTACTTC. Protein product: CASSSGGGEETQYF.

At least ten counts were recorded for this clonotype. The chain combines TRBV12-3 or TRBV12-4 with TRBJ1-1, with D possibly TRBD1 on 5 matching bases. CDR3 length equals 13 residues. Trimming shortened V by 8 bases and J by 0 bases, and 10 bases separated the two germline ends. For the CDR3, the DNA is TGTGCCAGCGGTAGACAGATGAACACTGAAGCTTTCTTT. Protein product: CASGRQMNTEAFF.

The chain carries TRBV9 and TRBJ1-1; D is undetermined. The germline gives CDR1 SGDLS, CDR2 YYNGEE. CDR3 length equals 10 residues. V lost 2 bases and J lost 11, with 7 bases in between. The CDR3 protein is CASSVGIAFF. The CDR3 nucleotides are TGTGCCAGCAGCGTGGGGATCGCTTTCTTT.

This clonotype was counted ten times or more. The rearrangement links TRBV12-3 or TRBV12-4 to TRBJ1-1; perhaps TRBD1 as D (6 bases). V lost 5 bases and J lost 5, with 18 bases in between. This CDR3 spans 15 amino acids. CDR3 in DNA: TGTGCCAGCAGTCCCAGGGGAGGGGGTGGAACTGAAGCTTTCTTT. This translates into CASSPRGGGGTEAFF.

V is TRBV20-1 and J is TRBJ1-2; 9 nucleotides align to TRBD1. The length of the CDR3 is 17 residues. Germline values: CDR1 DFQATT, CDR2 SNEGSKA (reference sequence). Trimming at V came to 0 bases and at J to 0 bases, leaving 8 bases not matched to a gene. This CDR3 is CSARDLGQGTTNYGYTF. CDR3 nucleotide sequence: TGCAGTGCTAGAGATCTCGGACAGGGGACTACTAACTATGGCTACACCTTC.

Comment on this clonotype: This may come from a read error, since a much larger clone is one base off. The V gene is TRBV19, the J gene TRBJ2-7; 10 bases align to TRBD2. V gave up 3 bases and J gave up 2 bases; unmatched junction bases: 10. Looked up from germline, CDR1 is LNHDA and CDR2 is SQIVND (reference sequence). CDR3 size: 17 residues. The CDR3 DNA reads TGTGCCAGTAGTATGGGACGGGCTAGCGGGAGCCCCTACGAGCAGTACTTC. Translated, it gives CASSMGRASGSPYEQYF.

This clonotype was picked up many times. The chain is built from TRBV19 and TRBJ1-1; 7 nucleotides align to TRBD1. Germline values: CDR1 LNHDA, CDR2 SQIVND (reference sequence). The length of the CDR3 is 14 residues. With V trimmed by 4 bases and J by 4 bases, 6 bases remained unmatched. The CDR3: CASSRGGQPTEAFF. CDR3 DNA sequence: TGTGCCAGTAGTAGGGGGGGACAGCCCACTGAAGCTTTCTTT.

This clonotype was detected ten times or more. CDR3 residues: CSASIGSYEQYF. CDR3 in DNA: TGCAGTGCTAGCATCGGGAGCTACGAGCAGTACTTC. This chain links TRBV20-1 with TRBJ2-7; D might be TRBD2 (6 bases). From germline, CDR1 is DFQATT and CDR2 SNEGSKA (reference sequence). This CDR3 is built from 12 residues. V lost 3 bases and J lost 3, with 9 bases in between.

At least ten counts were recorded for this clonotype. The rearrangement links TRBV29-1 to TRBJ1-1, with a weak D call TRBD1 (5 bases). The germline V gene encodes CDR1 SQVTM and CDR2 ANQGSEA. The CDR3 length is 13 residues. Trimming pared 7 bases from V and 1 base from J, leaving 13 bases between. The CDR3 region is CSASEGRNTEAFF. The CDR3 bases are TGCAGCGCCTCAGAGGGGAGGAACACTGAAGCTTTCTTT.

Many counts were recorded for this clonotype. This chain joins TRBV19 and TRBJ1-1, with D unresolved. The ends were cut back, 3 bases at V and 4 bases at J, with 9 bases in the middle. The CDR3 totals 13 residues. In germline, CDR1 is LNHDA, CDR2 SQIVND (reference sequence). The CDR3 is CASSIGQFTEAFF. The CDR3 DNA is TGTGCCAGTAGTATCGGGCAGTTCACTGAAGCTTTCTTT.

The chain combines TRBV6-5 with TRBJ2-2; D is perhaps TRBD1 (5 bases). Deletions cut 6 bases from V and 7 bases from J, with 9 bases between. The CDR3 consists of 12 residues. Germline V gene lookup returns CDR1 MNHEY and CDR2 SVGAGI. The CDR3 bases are TGTGCCAGCAGGGGGCCGGGCGGGGAGCTGTTTTTT. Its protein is CASRGPGGELFF.

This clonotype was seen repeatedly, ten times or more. The CDR3 sequence: CSVKKPGLRNTEAFF. Written as DNA, the CDR3 is TGCAGTGTTAAGAAGCCGGGACTTCGGAACACTGAAGCTTTCTTT. The chain recombines TRBV20-1 with TRBJ1-1; D might be TRBD1 (5 bases). This CDR3 has 15 amino acids. V was cut by 7 bases and J by 1 base, with 19 bases left in between. Germline assignment: CDR1 DFQATT and CDR2 SNEGSKA (reference sequence).

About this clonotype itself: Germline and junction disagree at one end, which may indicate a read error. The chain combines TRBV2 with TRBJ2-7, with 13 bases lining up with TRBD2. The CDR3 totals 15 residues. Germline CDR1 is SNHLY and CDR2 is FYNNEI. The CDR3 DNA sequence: TGTCCCAGCAGCCCGGGACTAGCGGGGCCCTACGAGCAATACTTC. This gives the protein CPSSPGLAGPYEQYF.

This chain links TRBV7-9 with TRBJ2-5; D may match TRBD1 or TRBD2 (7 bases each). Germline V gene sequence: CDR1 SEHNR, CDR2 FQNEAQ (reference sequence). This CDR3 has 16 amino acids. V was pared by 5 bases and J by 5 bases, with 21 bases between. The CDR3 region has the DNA TGTGCCAGCAGCCCCCCGGGGAGGGGGCATCGGGAGACCCAGTACTTC. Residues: CASSPPGRGHRETQYF.

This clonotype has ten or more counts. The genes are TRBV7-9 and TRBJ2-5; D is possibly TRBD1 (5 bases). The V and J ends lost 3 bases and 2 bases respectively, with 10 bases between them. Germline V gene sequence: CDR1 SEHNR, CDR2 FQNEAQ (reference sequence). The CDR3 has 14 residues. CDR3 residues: CASSFQDTQETQYF. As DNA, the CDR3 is TGTGCCAGCAGCTTCCAGGACACTCAAGAGACCCAGTACTTC.

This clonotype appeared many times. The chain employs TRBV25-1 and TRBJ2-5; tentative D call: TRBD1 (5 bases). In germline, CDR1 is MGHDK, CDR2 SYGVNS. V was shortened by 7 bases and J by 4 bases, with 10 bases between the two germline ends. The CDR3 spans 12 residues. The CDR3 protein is CASTGSPETQYF. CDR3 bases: TGTGCCAGCACAGGGTCCCCAGAGACCCAGTACTTC.

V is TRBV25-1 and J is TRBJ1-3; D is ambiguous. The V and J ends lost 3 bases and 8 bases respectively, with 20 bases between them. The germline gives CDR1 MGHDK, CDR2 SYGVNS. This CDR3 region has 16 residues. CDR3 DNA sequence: TGTGCCAGCAGTGAGGTTGAAGCACCCTATGGCTACACCATATATTTT. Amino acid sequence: CASSEVEAPYGYTIYF.

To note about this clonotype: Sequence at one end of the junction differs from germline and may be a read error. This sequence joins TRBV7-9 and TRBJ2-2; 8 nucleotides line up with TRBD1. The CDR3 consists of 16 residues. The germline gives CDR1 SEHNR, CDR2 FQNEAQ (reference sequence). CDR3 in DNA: TGTGCCAGCAGCTTAGGTGGCAGGGGGCTTTCCGGGGAGCTGCTTTTT. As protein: CASSLGGRGLSGELLF.

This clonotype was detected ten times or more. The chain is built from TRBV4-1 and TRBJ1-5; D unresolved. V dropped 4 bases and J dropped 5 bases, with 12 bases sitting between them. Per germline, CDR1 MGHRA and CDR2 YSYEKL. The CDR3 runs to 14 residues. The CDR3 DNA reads TGCGCCAGCAGCCTCGTTCCTGGGGATCAGCCCCAGCATTTT. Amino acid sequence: CASSLVPGDQPQHF.

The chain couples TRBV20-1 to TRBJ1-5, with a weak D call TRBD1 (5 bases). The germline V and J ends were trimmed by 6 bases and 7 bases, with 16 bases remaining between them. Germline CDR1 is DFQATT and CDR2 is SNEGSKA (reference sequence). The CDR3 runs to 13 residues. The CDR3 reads CSAHTSGDQPQHF. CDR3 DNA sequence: TGCAGTGCGCACACTAGCGGGGACCAGCCCCAGCATTTT.

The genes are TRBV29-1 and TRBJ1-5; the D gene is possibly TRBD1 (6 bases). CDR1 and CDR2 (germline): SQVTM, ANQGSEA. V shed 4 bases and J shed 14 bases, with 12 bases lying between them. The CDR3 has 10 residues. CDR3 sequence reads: CSVGRGDEHF. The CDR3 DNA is TGCAGCGTTGGGAGGGGGGACGAGCATTTT. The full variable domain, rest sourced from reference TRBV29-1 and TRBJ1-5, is SAVISQKPSRDICQRGTSLTIQCQVDSQVTMMFWYRQQPGQSLTLIATANQGSEATYESGFVIDKFPISRPNLTFSTLTVSNMSPEDSSIYLCSVGRGDEHFGDGTRLSIL.